These 8 T cell receptor beta chains were sequenced from one sample in a study of Tregs in tolerant kidney transplant recipients (dated by TCRdb to 2018 to 2020). The time point label, as the study defines it: blood sample drawn before combined kidney and bone marrow transplant. The method was the immunoSEQ multiplex PCR assay. Drawn from immuneACCESS, this table holds only the in-frame rearrangements with V and J called that TCRdb kept. Clones are partly lost; checked studies trace under half to an unresolved V gene and leave the rest unexplained. For this sample the table gives 69,000 or so clones, of which around 90% were detected only once. The ten largest clones capture about 0.37% of the sample. This specimen consisted of CD4+ T cells from blood, obtained before the transplant. These receptors all come from a human donor who received a combined kidney and bone marrow transplant.

The J gene is TRBJ2-7, the V gene TRBV5-1, with 10 bases aligning to TRBD1. This CDR3 is built from 15 residues. Germline V gene data show CDR1 as SGHRS and CDR2 as YFSETQ. V was clipped by 4 bases and J by 5 bases; unmatched bases: 9. The CDR3 nucleotides are TGCGCCAGCAGCGGGGGGGGACAGGGGAACCACGAGCAGTACTTC. It translates to CASSGGGQGNHEQYF.

V usage is TRBV2 and J usage is TRBJ2-7; TRBD1 matches 9 bases. V shed 6 bases, J shed 3 bases, and the junction held 6 bases outside the gene matches. The CDR3 is 14 amino acids. The germline CDR1 and CDR2 sequences are SNHLY and FYNNEI. This CDR3 is CASSRDREVYEQYF. In nucleotides, the CDR3 is TGTGCCAGCAGCCGGGACAGGGAAGTCTACGAGCAGTACTTC.

The chain links TRBV7-6 to TRBJ2-5; TRBD2 is a possible D gene (6 bases). Looked up from germline, CDR1 is SGHVS and CDR2 is FNYEAQ. This CDR3 spans 14 amino acids. The germline V and J ends were trimmed by 4 bases and 2 bases, with 11 bases remaining between them. The CDR3 loop reads CASSSPGVQETQYF. CDR3 nucleotides: TGTGCCAGCAGCTCCCCGGGAGTTCAAGAGACCCAGTACTTC.

The chain couples TRBV28 to TRBJ2-1; 7 positions match TRBD2. The germline CDR1 and CDR2 sequences are MDHEN and SYDVKM. The CDR3 covers 12 residues. V was clipped by 8 bases and J by 10 bases; unmatched bases: 8. CDR3 nucleotides: TGTGCCAGCGGATTAAGCGGGAACGAGCAGTTCTTC. It codes for CASGLSGNEQFF.

V and J are TRBV18 and TRBJ2-7; 10 bases line up with TRBD2. V was clipped by 3 bases and J by 3 bases; unmatched bases: 5. The CDR3 totals 15 residues. Germline V gives CDR1 KGHSH, CDR2 LQKENI. DNA of the CDR3: TGTGCCAGCTCACCGCTAGCGGGAGTTAACTACGAGCAGTACTTC. Its translation is CASSPLAGVNYEQYF.

This chain joins TRBV18 and TRBJ1-1, with a possible D match to TRBD1 (6 bases). Looked up from germline, CDR1 is KGHSH and CDR2 is LQKENI. Trimming stripped 6 bases from V and 1 base from J, with 9 bases between. This CDR3 contains 13 residues. CDR3 amino acids: CASSADRNTEAFF. The CDR3 coding sequence is TGTGCCAGCTCCGCGGACAGGAACACTGAAGCTTTCTTT.

The chain links TRBV19 to TRBJ1-2; 9 bases agree with TRBD1. There are 13 residues in the CDR3. CDR1 is LNHDA, CDR2 SQIVND, per germline (reference sequence). V lost 5 bases, J lost 6 bases, and 4 bases stayed unmatched. CDR3 DNA sequence: TGTGCCAGTAGTTTTCGGGACAGGGATGGCTACACCTTC. Protein: CASSFRDRDGYTF.

The chain uses TRBV18 and TRBJ2-7; TRBD2 aligns across 12 bases. The germline CDR1 and CDR2 sequences are KGHSH and LQKENI. The length of the CDR3 is 15 residues. J gave up 2 bases and V 4 bases, and 3 bases lay outside the gene matches. Here the CDR3 reads CASSQTSGRTYEQYF. The CDR3 DNA reads TGTGCCAGCTCACAGACTAGCGGGAGAACCTACGAGCAGTACTTC.